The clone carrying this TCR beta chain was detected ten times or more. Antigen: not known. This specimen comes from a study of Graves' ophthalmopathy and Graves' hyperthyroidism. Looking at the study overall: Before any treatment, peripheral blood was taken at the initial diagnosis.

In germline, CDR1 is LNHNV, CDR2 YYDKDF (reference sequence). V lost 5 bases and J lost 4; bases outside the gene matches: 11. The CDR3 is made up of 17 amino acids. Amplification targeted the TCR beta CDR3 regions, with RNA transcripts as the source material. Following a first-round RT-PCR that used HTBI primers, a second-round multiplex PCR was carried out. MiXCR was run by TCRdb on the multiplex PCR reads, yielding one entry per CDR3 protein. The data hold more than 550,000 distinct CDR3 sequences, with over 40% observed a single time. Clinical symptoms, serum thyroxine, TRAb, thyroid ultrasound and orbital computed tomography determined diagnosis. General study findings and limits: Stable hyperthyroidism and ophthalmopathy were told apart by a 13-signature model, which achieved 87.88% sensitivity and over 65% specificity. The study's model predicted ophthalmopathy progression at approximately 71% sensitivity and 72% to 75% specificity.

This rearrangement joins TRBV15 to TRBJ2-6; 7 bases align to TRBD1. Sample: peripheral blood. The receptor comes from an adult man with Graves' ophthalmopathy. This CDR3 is CATSSKGARPGANVLTF. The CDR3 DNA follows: TGTGCCACCAGCTCGAAGGGGGCGCGGCCCGGGGCCAACGTCCTGACTTTC.